This is a list of T cell receptor beta chains from one sample in a study of cytomegalovirus exposure and HLA in healthy donors. Libraries were prepared by immunoSEQ multiplex PCR; TCRdb keeps only in-frame clonotypes and omits some of them. The repertoire holds 120,000 or so clones, with approximately 80% as singletons. The sequenced material came from PBMCs. The receptors here all came from a woman in her 40s in good health and CMV-seropositive. Both conserved end residues are part of each CDR3. The order of the fields is D gene, clone size, J gene, V gene, CDR3 protein, CDR3 DNA. A D gene is named only where the DNA matches it firmly. Size is stated for part of the rows, as once, few or many counts, or as a class when the clone is expanded.

TRBD2 | NA | TRBJ2-5 | TRBV7-6 | CASSSSGRRETQYF | TGTGCCAGCAGCTCAAGCGGGAGACGAGAGACCCAGTACTTC
TRBD2 | NA | TRBJ2-5 | TRBV27 | CASSLDQREATQYF | TGTGCCAGCAGTTTAGATCAGCGGGAGGCGACCCAGTACTTC
TRBD1 | NA | TRBJ2-7 | TRBV9 | CASSVGSGGSYEQYF | TGTGCCAGCAGCGTAGGGTCAGGGGGCTCCTACGAGCAGTACTTC
TRBD1 | few | TRBJ1-4 | TRBV5-6 | CASSLPQGASEKLFF | TGTGCCAGCAGCTTACCACAGGGGGCAAGTGAAAAACTGTTTTTT
NA | NA | TRBJ2-7 | TRBV5-3 | CARSPYEQYF | TGTGCCAGAAGCCCGTACGAGCAGTACTTC
NA | NA | TRBJ1-4 | TRBV6-5 | CASSYSQGTNEKLFF | TGTGCCAGCAGTTACTCCCAGGGAACTAATGAAAAACTGTTTTTT
NA | NA | TRBJ2-7 | TRBV6-5 | CASSYSTASSSYEQYF | TGTGCCAGCAGTTACTCGACAGCATCCTCCTCCTACGAGCAGTACTTC
NA | once | TRBJ1-4 | TRBV5-1 | CASSTLGPPEEKLFF | TGCGCCAGCAGCACCCTGGGCCCACCGGAAGAAAAACTGTTTTTT
TRBD1 | NA | TRBJ1-6 | TRBV19 | CASTPQGTNSPLHF | TGTGCCAGTACCCCACAGGGGACGAATTCACCCCTCCACTTT
TRBD1 | few | TRBJ2-7 | TRBV6-6 | CASRVGQQPRYEQYF | TGTGCCAGCAGGGTGGGACAGCAACCCCGCTACGAGCAGTACTTC
NA | NA | TRBJ1-5 | TRBV29-1 | CSAGGGKNQPQHF | TGCAGCGCCGGGGGGGGGAAAAATCAGCCCCAGCATTTT
TRBD1 | NA | TRBJ2-7 | TRBV9 | CASSPTGAGAEQYF | TGTGCCAGCAGCCCAACAGGGGCCGGGGCCGAGCAGTACTTC
NA | NA | TRBJ2-1 | TRBV14 | CASSPRIKGGARNEQFF | TGTGCCAGCAGCCCGCGAATTAAGGGCGGGGCTAGGAATGAGCAGTTCTTC
NA | NA | TRBJ1-1 | TRBV15 | CATSSSRGFPQAFF | TGTGCCACCAGCTCGTCGAGGGGGTTCCCCCAAGCTTTCTTT
NA | NA | TRBJ1-1 | TRBV6-5 | CASTSATTLPAFF | TGTGCCAGCACGTCTGCAACCACCCTACCAGCTTTCTTT
NA | few | TRBJ2-6 | TRBV5-5 | CASSLLLSSGANVLTF | TGTGCCAGCAGCTTGTTACTGTCCTCTGGGGCCAACGTCCTGACTTTC
TRBD1 | few | TRBJ1-2 | TRBV5-1 | CASSLGDRPYGYTF | TGCGCCAGCAGCTTGGGGGACAGACCCTATGGCTACACCTTC
TRBD1 | few | TRBJ1-6 | TRBV7-9 | CASTPTGEGSPLHF | TGTGCCAGCACCCCGACAGGGGAGGGCTCACCCCTCCACTTT
TRBD2 | NA | TRBJ2-5 | TRBV7-8 | CASSPWDYLGGETQYF | TGTGCCAGCAGCCCCTGGGACTATCTAGGTGGAGAGACCCAGTACTTC
NA | NA | TRBJ2-2 | TRBV7-6 | CASSLTGNTGELFF | TGTGCCAGCAGCTTAACAGGAAACACCGGGGAGCTGTTTTTT
NA | once | TRBJ2-5 | TRBV9 | CASSTAGQETQYF | TGTGCCAGCAGCACCGCAGGACAAGAGACCCAGTACTTC
TRBD1 | NA | TRBJ2-1 | TRBV7-2 | CASSLPTGGNEQFF | TGTGCCAGCAGCTTACCCACAGGGGGCAATGAGCAGTTCTTC
TRBD1 | NA | TRBJ2-7 | TRBV4-1 | CASSQPGQGSYEQYF | TGCGCCAGCAGCCAACCGGGACAGGGGTCCTACGAGCAGTACTTC
NA | few | TRBJ1-4 | TRBV6-5 | CASSRTAGSNEKLFF | TGTGCCAGCAGCCGCACCGCCGGGAGCAATGAAAAACTGTTTTTT
NA | NA | TRBJ1-5 | TRBV6-1 | CASTDRGSQPQHF | TGTGCCAGCACTGACCGTGGGAGCCAGCCCCAGCATTTT
NA | NA | TRBJ2-5 | TRBV10-2 | CASTVQETQYF | TGCGCCAGCACGGTGCAAGAGACCCAGTACTTC
NA | NA | TRBJ2-5 | TRBV5-4 | CASSFPGQETQYF | TGTGCCAGCAGCTTTCCGGGTCAAGAGACCCAGTACTTC
TRBD1 | NA | TRBJ1-2 | TRBV7-2 | CASSLAGSGGYGYTF | TGTGCCAGCAGCTTAGCAGGATCAGGGGGCTATGGCTACACCTTC
NA | NA | TRBJ1-2 | TRBV7-9 | CASSLERSGDGDYGYTF | TGTGCCAGCAGCTTAGAGAGGTCAGGGGATGGTGACTATGGCTACACCTTC
NA | NA | TRBJ1-3 | TRBV25-1 | CASSEAVSGNTIYF | TGTGCCAGCAGTGAAGCGGTCTCTGGAAACACCATATATTTT
NA | NA | TRBJ1-1 | TRBV7-2 | CASHQGSRNTEAFF | TGTGCCAGCCATCAGGGCTCACGGAACACTGAAGCTTTCTTT
TRBD1 | few | TRBJ1-6 | TRBV11-2 | CASSLEGSQGGSPLHF | TGTGCCAGCAGCTTAGAGGGGTCCCAGGGGGGTTCACCCCTCCACTTT
TRBD2 | NA | TRBJ2-7 | TRBV19 | CASSPTGLATLYEQYF | TGTGCCAGTAGTCCAACGGGACTAGCAACCCTCTACGAGCAGTACTTC
NA | NA | TRBJ1-3 | TRBV20-1 | CSADRGNTIYF | TGCAGTGCTGATCGGGGAAACACCATATATTTT
NA | NA | TRBJ2-3 | TRBV6-1 | CASSDLGTDTQYF | TGTGCCAGCAGTGACCTAGGAACAGATACGCAGTATTTT